These 17 T cell receptor beta chains were sequenced from one sample in a study of CD8 T cells in ankylosing spondylitis. Study-level points and caveats: Characteristic, it appeared, of ankylosing spondylitis blood was a TCR beta motif of fewer than 10 highly homologous variants.

A single record per CDR3 protein comes from TCRdb applying MiXCR to the 5' RACE reads. The profile shows fewer than 750,000 distinct CDR3 sequences, 15% to 20% of them singletons. Their cognate antigens are unknown. What was sequenced was blood, either unsorted or a sorted T cell fraction (not recorded which). The receptors were sampled from a male donor with ankylosing spondylitis.

This CDR3 reads CASSLPGRTEAFF. CDR3 DNA: TGCGCCAGCAGCTTGCCGGGGCGGACTGAAGCTTTCTTT. The chain carries TRBV5-1 and TRBJ1-1, with D possibly matching TRBD1 (5 bases). Germline-derived CDR1 and CDR2 are SGHRS and YFSETQ. The V end was cut by 1 base, the J end by 5 bases, with 9 bases between. CDR3 length: 13 residues.

This clonotype was recorded a few times. This chain connects TRBV20-1 to TRBJ1-1, with 7 nucleotides matching TRBD1. The CDR3 runs 14 residues. With 5 bases clipped from V and 0 bases from J, the junction kept 6 bases outside the gene matches. Per germline, CDR1 DFQATT and CDR2 SNEGSKA (reference sequence). CDR3 region: CSAPNRGMNTEAFF. CDR3 bases: TGCAGTGCTCCAAACAGGGGAATGAACACTGAAGCTTTCTTT.

This clonotype was counted between two and nine times. The rearrangement joins TRBV6-2 or TRBV6-3 to TRBJ1-5, with D hard to call. The CDR3 extends over 14 amino acids. Deletions cut 0 bases from V and 9 bases from J, with 12 bases between. Germline lookup yields CDR1 MNHEY and CDR2 SVGEGT. The CDR3 region is CASSYSGGPRPQHF. In nucleotides, the CDR3 is TGTGCCAGCAGTTACTCCGGCGGCCCTCGGCCCCAGCATTTT.

The chain carries TRBV12-3 or TRBV12-4 and TRBJ2-7; D may match TRBD1 or TRBD2 (6 bases each). The CDR3 spans 14 residues. V lost 7 bases and J 5 bases, leaving 18 bases between the germline ends. The CDR3 loop reads CASTPWGAGDEQYF. CDR3 nucleotide sequence: TGTGCCAGCACCCCTTGGGGGGCCGGGGACGAGCAGTACTTC.

The chain employs TRBV5-1 and TRBJ2-5, with TRBD2 matching 8 bases. This CDR3 contains 15 residues. Losses at the gene ends were 0 bases for V and 5 bases for J; bases not matched to a gene: 6. Per germline, CDR1 SGHRS and CDR2 YFSETQ. Here the CDR3 reads CASSLAPGLEETQYF. The CDR3 DNA is TGCGCCAGCAGCTTGGCGCCGGGACTAGAGGAGACCCAGTACTTC.

This clonotype was seen more than once but under ten times. V is TRBV20-1 and J is TRBJ1-4; TRBD1 matches at 11 bases. This CDR3 spans 13 amino acids. J lost 8 bases, V lost 6 bases, and 5 bases had no gene match. CDR1 is DFQATT, CDR2 SNEGSKA, per germline (reference sequence). For the CDR3, the DNA is TGCAGTGCCCCGGGGACAGGGGGGGAAAAACTGTTTTTT. Translating it yields CSAPGTGGEKLFF.

The V gene is TRBV27, the J gene TRBJ1-2; perhaps TRBD1 as D (6 bases). CDR3 size: 14 residues. Trimming took off 3 bases at V and 5 bases at J, with 13 bases between the two ends. Germline V gives CDR1 MNHEY, CDR2 SMNVEV (reference sequence). In DNA form, the CDR3 reads TGTGCCAGCAGTTTTCTCCAGGGGAGGTATGGCTACACCTTC. Translating gives CASSFLQGRYGYTF.

The gene calls are TRBV6-1 and TRBJ2-1; D uncertain. CDR3 length: 15 amino acids. In germline, CDR1 is MNHNS, CDR2 SASEGT. The V gene lost 2 bases and the J gene lost 0 bases, with 8 bases spanning the gap. The CDR3 DNA follows: TGTGCCAGCAGTGAAACGGAATTCTCCTACAATGAGCAGTTCTTC. The encoded protein is CASSETEFSYNEQFF.

This clonotype has just a few counts. This sequence joins TRBV20-1 and TRBJ2-1; unclear D gene. The CDR3 covers 15 residues. The germline CDR1 and CDR2 sequences are DFQATT and SNEGSKA (reference sequence). V was trimmed by 2 bases and J by 1 base, leaving 12 bases between them. CDR3 nucleotide sequence: TGCAGTGCTAGATGGGCAGGTCCTTCCTACAATGAGCAGTTCTTC. This gives the protein CSARWAGPSYNEQFF.

This clonotype has a handful of counts. The V and J genes are TRBV7-8 and TRBJ2-7; D possibly corresponds to TRBD1 (5 bases). The CDR3 contains 15 residues. Trimming left V 1 base short and J 2 bases short, with 12 bases between. Germline-derived CDR1 and CDR2 are SGHVS and FQNEAQ. The CDR3 nucleotides are TGTGCCAGCAGCTTAGAGGGGAACCTTCCCTACGAGCAGTACTTC. Its protein is CASSLEGNLPYEQYF. Complete variable domain (other parts from reference TRBV7-8 and TRBJ2-7): GAGVSQSPRYKVAKRGQDVALRCDPISGHVSLFWYQQALGQGPEFLTYFQNEAQLDKSGLPSDRFFAERPEGSVSTLKIQRTQQEDSAVYLCASSLEGNLPYEQYFGPGTRLTVT.

This CDR3 reads CASSYSRSGTVGSPLHF. DNA of the CDR3: TGTGCCAGCAGTTACTCGCGATCCGGGACAGTAGGTTCACCCCTCCACTTT. This chain connects TRBV6-5 to TRBJ1-6; 7 bases agree with TRBD1. The CDR3 has 17 residues. The germline CDR1 and CDR2 sequences are MNHEY and SVGAGI. Losses at the gene ends were 0 bases for V and 9 bases for J; bases not matched to a gene: 11.

The V gene is TRBV5-1, the J gene TRBJ1-5, with D unresolved. The CDR3 runs to 13 residues. Germline V gene data show CDR1 as SGHRS and CDR2 as YFSETQ. The ends were cut back, 5 bases at V and 6 bases at J, with 12 bases in the middle. The DNA of the CDR3 is TGCGCCAGCAGTTTTGATAGCGGTCAGCCCCAGCATTTT. Protein product: CASSFDSGQPQHF. The variable domain in full, with the rest retrieved from reference TRBV5-1 and TRBJ1-5, is KAGVTQTPRYLIKTRGQQVTLSCSPISGHRSVSWYQQTPGQGLQFLFEYFSETQRNKGNFPGRFSGRQFSNSRSEMNVSTLELGDSALYLCASSFDSGQPQHFGDGTRLSIL.

This clonotype appeared a few times. The chain uses TRBV6-1 and TRBJ1-1; D possibly corresponds to TRBD1 (6 bases). This CDR3 contains 14 residues. The V end was cut by 8 bases, the J end by 1 base, with 14 bases between. Germline lookup yields CDR1 MNHNS and CDR2 SASEGT. The CDR3 spells CASRLGGANTEAFF. The CDR3 DNA follows: TGTGCCAGCCGATTAGGGGGAGCGAACACTGAAGCTTTCTTT.

CDR3 DNA: TGTGCCAGCAGCCCTGATGGGTCTAGCGGGGGTGGTGGCATTCAGTACTTC. The encoded protein is CASSPDGSSGGGGIQYF. The chain couples TRBV4-2 to TRBJ2-4; 10 bases align to TRBD2. The trim removed 4 bases at V and 9 bases at J, leaving 15 bases unmatched. Germline V gene data show CDR1 as LGHNA and CDR2 as YNFKEQ. This CDR3 region has 17 residues.

This clonotype has more than one count but fewer than ten. V and J are TRBV20-1 and TRBJ2-5; D uncertain. Germline loops: CDR1 DFQATT, CDR2 SNEGSKA (reference sequence). This CDR3 has 13 residues. Trimming shortened V by 3 bases and J by 2 bases, and 10 bases separated the two germline ends. Here the CDR3 reads CSASKTVQETQYF. The CDR3 nucleotides are TGCAGTGCTAGTAAGACGGTACAAGAGACCCAGTACTTC.

The DNA of the CDR3 is TGTGCCAGCAGCTCCGACCCGAGGGGGGACTCCTACAATGAGCAGTTCTTC. Encoded protein: CASSSDPRGDSYNEQFF. J is TRBJ2-1 and V is TRBV7-6, with D perhaps assigned TRBD1 or TRBD2 (6 bases each). This CDR3 has 17 residues. V lost 4 bases and J 0 bases, leaving 16 bases between the germline ends. Germline V gene lookup returns CDR1 SGHVS and CDR2 FNYEAQ.

The genes are TRBV6-2 or TRBV6-3 and TRBJ2-5; the match to TRBD2 covers 7 bases. Germline CDR1 is MNHEY and CDR2 is SVGEGT. The J segment lost 6 bases and the V segment lost 5 bases, leaving 12 bases of the junction unmatched. There are 15 residues in the CDR3. The CDR3 spells CASSPPTSSVKTQYF. DNA of the CDR3: TGTGCCAGCAGTCCCCCGACTAGCTCGGTAAAGACCCAGTACTTC.